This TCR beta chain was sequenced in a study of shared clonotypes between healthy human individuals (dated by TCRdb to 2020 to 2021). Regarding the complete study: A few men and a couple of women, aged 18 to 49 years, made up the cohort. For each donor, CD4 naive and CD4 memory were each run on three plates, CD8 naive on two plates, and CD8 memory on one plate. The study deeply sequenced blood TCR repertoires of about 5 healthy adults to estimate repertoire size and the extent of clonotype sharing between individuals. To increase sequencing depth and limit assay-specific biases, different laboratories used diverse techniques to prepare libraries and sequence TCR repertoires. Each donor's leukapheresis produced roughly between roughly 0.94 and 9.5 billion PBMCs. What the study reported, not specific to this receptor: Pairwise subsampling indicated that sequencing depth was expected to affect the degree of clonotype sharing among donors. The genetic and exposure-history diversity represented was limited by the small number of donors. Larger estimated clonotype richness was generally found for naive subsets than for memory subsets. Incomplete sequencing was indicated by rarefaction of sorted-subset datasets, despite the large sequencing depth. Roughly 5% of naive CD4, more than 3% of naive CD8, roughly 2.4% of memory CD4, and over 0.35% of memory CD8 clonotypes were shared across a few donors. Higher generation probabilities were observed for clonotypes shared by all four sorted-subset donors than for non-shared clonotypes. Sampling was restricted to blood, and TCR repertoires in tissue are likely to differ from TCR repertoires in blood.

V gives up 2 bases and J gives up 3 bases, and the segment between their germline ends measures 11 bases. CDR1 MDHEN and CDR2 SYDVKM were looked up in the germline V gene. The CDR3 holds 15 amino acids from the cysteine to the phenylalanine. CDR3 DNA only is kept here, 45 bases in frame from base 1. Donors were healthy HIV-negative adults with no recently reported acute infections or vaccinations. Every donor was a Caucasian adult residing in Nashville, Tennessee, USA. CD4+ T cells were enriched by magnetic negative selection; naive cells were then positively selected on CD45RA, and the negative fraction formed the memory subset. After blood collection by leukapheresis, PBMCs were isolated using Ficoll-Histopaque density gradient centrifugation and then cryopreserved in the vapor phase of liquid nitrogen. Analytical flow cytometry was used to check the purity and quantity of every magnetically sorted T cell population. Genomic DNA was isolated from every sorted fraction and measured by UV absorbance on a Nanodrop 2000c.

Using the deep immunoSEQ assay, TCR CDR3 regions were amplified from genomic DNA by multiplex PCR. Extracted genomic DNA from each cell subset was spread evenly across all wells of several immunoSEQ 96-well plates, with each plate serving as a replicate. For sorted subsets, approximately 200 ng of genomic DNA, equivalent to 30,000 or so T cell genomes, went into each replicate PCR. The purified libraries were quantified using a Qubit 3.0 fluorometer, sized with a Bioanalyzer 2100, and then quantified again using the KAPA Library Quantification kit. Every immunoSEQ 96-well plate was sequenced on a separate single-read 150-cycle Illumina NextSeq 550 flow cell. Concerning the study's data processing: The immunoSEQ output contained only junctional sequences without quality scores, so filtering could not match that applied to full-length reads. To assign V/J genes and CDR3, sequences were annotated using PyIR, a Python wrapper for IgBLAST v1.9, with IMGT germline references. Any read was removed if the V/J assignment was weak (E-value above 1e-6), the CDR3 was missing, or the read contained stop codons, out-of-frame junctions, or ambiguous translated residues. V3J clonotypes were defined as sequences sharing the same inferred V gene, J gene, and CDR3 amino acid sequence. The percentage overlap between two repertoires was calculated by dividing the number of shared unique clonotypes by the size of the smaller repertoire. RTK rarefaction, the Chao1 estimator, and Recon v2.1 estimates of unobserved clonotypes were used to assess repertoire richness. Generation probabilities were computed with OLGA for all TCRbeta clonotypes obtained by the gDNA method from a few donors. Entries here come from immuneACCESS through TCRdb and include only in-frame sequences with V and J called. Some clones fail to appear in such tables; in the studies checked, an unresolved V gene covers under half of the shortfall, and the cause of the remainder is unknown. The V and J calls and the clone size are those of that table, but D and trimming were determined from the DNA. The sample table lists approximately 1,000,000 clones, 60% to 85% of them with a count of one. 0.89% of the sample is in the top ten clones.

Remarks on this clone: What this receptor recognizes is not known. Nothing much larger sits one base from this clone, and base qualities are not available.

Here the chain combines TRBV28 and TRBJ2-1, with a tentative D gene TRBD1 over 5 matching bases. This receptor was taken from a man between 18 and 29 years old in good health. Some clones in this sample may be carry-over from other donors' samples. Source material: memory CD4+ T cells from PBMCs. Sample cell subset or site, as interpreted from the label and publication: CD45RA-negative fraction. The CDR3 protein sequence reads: CASSLAGPFYNEQFF. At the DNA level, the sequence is TGTGCCAGCAGTTTAGCAGGGCCTTTCTACAATGAGCAGTTCTTC. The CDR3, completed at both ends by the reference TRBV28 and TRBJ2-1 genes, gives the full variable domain DVKVTQSSRYLVKRTGEKVFLECVQDMDHENMFWYRQDPGLGLRLIYFSYDVKMKEKGDIPEGYSVSREKKERFSLILESASTNQTSMYLCASSLAGPFYNEQFFGPGTRLTVL.